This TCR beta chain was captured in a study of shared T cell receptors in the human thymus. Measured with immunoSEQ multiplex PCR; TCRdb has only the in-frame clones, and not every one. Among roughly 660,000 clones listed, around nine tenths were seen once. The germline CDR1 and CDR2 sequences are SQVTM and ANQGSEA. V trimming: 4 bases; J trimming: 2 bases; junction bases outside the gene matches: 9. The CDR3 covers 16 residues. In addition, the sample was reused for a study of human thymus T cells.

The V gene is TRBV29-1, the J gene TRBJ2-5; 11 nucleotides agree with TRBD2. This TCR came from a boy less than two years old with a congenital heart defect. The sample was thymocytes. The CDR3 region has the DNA TGCAGCGTTGCCTACCTAGCGGGGGGTCAACAAGAGACCCAGTACTTC. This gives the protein CSVAYLAGGQQETQYF. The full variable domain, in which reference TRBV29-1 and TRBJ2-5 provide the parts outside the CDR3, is SAVISQKPSRDICQRGTSLTIQCQVDSQVTMMFWYRQQPGQSLTLIATANQGSEATYESGFVIDKFPISRPNLTFSTLTVSNMSPEDSSIYLCSVAYLAGGQQETQYFGPGTRLLVL.